The next 18 T cell receptor beta chains were all read from a single sample in a study of vaccination and CD4 T cells after COVID-19. Treatment denoted: approximately nine-day PBMC culture with coronavirus spike peptide pools or control peptides (ViraFEST assay). Oncomine TCR Beta short-read sequencing was applied to DNA from cultured CD4+ T cells. TCRdb used MiXCR to reprocess the PCR reads, holding one entry per CDR3 protein. The sample shows some 14,000 distinct CDR3 sequences, roughly 31% of them seen only once. Their target antigens are unknown. Sample: cultured CD4+ T cells from blood. These receptors were taken from a human donor with COVID-19.

This clonotype showed up just once. This chain connects TRBV29-1 to TRBJ2-2; no clear D. The ends were cut back, 6 bases at V and 6 bases at J, with 11 bases in the middle. The CDR3 length is 12 residues. Germline V gene data show CDR1 as SQVTM and CDR2 as ANQGSEA. The CDR3 coding sequence is TGCAGCGTGGAACAGAGCCCCGGGGAGCTGTTTTTT. It specifies CSVEQSPGELFF.

CDR3 region: CASRQDRSDQPQHF. The CDR3 DNA follows: TGTGCCAGTAGGCAGGACAGGTCCGATCAGCCCCAGCATTTT. V and J are TRBV19 and TRBJ1-5, with TRBD1 matching over 7 bases. The ends lost 6 bases at V and 5 bases at J; junction bases unmatched: 7. Germline CDR1 LNHDA, CDR2 SQIVND (reference sequence). The CDR3 has 14 residues.

This clonotype was recorded only once. This chain joins TRBV12-3 or TRBV12-4 and TRBJ2-7, with 10 bases that match TRBD1. The junction had 9 bases not matched to a gene; V was cut back by 3 bases and J by 4 bases. CDR3 length equals 16 residues. The CDR3 spells CASSFSGLDRGYEQYF. The DNA of the CDR3 is TGTGCCAGCAGTTTTTCCGGCCTGGACAGGGGGTACGAGCAGTACTTC.

Only a few counts were recorded for this clonotype. The rearrangement links TRBV7-2 to TRBJ1-6, with D unresolved. The CDR3 sequence is 13 residues long. Germline V gene sequence: CDR1 SGHTA, CDR2 FQGNSA. V was cut by 5 bases and J by 10 bases, with 12 bases left in between. CDR3 in DNA: TGTGCCAGCAGCCCCTTTTCAACCTCACCCCTCCACTTT. Its protein product is CASSPFSTSPLHF.

The chain links TRBV10-1 to TRBJ2-3; tentatively, D is TRBD1 (6 bases). Trimming left V 2 bases short and J 5 bases short, with 8 bases between. Germline V gene data show CDR1 as WNHNN and CDR2 as SYGVQD (reference sequence). This CDR3 spans 13 amino acids. CDR3 sequence: CASSETGRDTQYF. CDR3 DNA: TGCGCCAGCAGTGAGACAGGGCGAGATACGCAGTATTTT.

This chain connects TRBV2 to TRBJ2-3; D uncertain. CDR3 length equals 14 residues. In germline, CDR1 is SNHLY, CDR2 FYNNEI. Trimming cost V 4 bases and J 3 bases, with 11 bases left between them. CDR3 coding DNA: TGTGCCAGCAGTGTATTAGGTAGTACAGATACGCAGTATTTT. Amino acid sequence: CASSVLGSTDTQYF.

The rearrangement uses TRBV6-1 and TRBJ2-5; 7 bases fit TRBD2. Germline CDR1 reads MNHNS; CDR2 reads SASEGT. Unmatched junction bases numbered 8, after V lost 5 bases and J lost 5 bases. The CDR3 totals 14 residues. The CDR3 sequence is CASSTRAGSETQYF. Here the CDR3 DNA reads TGTGCCAGCAGTACCAGAGCGGGGTCCGAGACCCAGTACTTC.

The chain is built from TRBV4-2 and TRBJ2-5; TRBD2 agrees at 7 bases. The CDR3 contains 15 residues. V was pared by 4 bases and J by 3 bases, with 8 bases of the junction left unmatched. Germline lookup yields CDR1 LGHNA and CDR2 YNFKEQ. CDR3 in amino acids: CASSPRDRGEETQYF. The DNA of the CDR3 is TGTGCCAGCAGCCCTCGGGACCGGGGGGAAGAGACCCAGTACTTC.

The chain is built from TRBV15 and TRBJ1-5, with D possibly matching TRBD1 (5 bases). In germline, CDR1 is LNHNV, CDR2 YYDKDF (reference sequence). Trimming cost V 1 base and J 7 bases, with 14 bases left between them. The CDR3 sequence is 15 residues long. CDR3 coding DNA: TGTGCCACCAGCAGAGGGGGGGGAGTAGAGCAGCCCCAGCATTTT. Residues: CATSRGGGVEQPQHF. The whole variable domain, remainder taken from reference TRBV15 and TRBJ1-5, is DAMVIQNPRYQVTQFGKPVTLSCSQTLNHNVMYWYQQKSSQAPKLLFHYYDKDFNNEADTPDNFQSRRPNTSFCFLDIRSPGLGDTAMYLCATSRGGGVEQPQHFGDGTRLSIL.

The rearrangement uses TRBV7-9 and TRBJ2-2; no firm D call. CDR3 length equals 10 residues. V was trimmed by 5 bases and J by 7 bases, leaving 2 bases between them. Germline loops: CDR1 SEHNR, CDR2 FQNEAQ (reference sequence). CDR3 sequence: CASSGGELFF. For the CDR3, the DNA is TGTGCCAGCAGCGGCGGGGAGCTGTTTTTT.

V gene TRBV6-2 or TRBV6-3 combines with J gene TRBJ1-1; 9 bases map to TRBD1. V lost 7 bases, J lost 4 bases, and 10 bases stayed unmatched. The germline CDR1 and CDR2 sequences are MNHEY and SVGEGT. This CDR3 region has 15 residues. CDR3 bases: TGTGCCAGCAACCCATGGGGACAGGGCGGCACTGAAGCTTTCTTT. The encoded protein is CASNPWGQGGTEAFF.

This clonotype was counted only a few times. V is TRBV30 and J is TRBJ1-5, with 9 bases that match TRBD1. The J segment lost 2 bases and the V segment lost 3 bases, leaving 11 bases of the junction unmatched. The germline V gene has CDR1 GTSNPN and CDR2 SVGIG (reference sequence). There are 17 residues in the CDR3. The CDR3 protein is CAWSETTGGLGNQPQHF. In DNA, the CDR3 is TGTGCCTGGAGCGAAACCACAGGGGGCTTAGGCAATCAGCCCCAGCATTTT.

V gene TRBV20-1 combines with J gene TRBJ1-5; 9 bases map to TRBD1. CDR1 is DFQATT and CDR2 is SNEGSKA in the germline V gene (reference sequence). Trimming cost V 4 bases and J 9 bases; bases outside gene matches: 16. The CDR3 runs to 16 residues. The CDR3 here is CSAKNPPGQGRGPQHF. Written as DNA, the CDR3 is TGCAGTGCTAAAAACCCTCCGGGACAGGGCAGGGGGCCCCAGCATTTT.

This rearrangement joins TRBV6-5 to TRBJ2-5; 11 nucleotides agree with TRBD2. V was clipped by 2 bases and J by 2 bases; unmatched bases: 4. CDR3 length equals 16 residues. The germline CDR1 and CDR2 sequences are MNHEY and SVGAGI. DNA for the CDR3: TGTGCCAGCAGTTACGGCGCTAGCGGGGGGCAAGAGACCCAGTACTTC. It specifies CASSYGASGGQETQYF.

The chain couples TRBV19 to TRBJ1-5; D gene ambiguous. Deletions cut 2 bases from V and 3 bases from J, with 5 bases between. This CDR3 region has 13 residues. Germline loops: CDR1 LNHDA, CDR2 SQIVND (reference sequence). The CDR3 is CASSIRANQPQHF. CDR3 DNA: TGTGCCAGTAGTATAAGGGCCAATCAGCCCCAGCATTTT.

This sequence joins TRBV5-1 and TRBJ1-2; D is undetermined. With 7 bases removed from V and 0 bases from J, the gap between germline ends came to 16 bases. CDR3 size: 15 residues. The germline V gene encodes CDR1 SGHRS and CDR2 YFSETQ. Here the CDR3 DNA reads TGCGCCAGCCTTCCCGACGCTGGGTCTAACTATGGCTACACCTTC. It codes for CASLPDAGSNYGYTF.

The sample holds a few counts of this clonotype. The genes are TRBV7-2 and TRBJ2-3, with 9 bases identical to TRBD1. Germline V gene sequence: CDR1 SGHTA, CDR2 FQGNSA. The trim removed 5 bases at V and 4 bases at J, leaving 7 bases unmatched. The CDR3 loop spans 15 amino acids. This CDR3 is CASSRSGTGSDTQYF. The CDR3 DNA sequence: TGTGCCAGCAGCAGATCCGGGACAGGGTCAGATACGCAGTATTTT.

This chain joins TRBV5-1 and TRBJ1-1; D is possibly TRBD1 (5 bases). Trimming shortened V by 4 bases and J by 0 bases, and 16 bases separated the two germline ends. Per the germline V gene, CDR1 is SGHRS and CDR2 is YFSETQ. The CDR3 is 16 amino acids. DNA for the CDR3: TGCGCCAGCAGCCCATCGCGACAGAACATGAACACTGAAGCTTTCTTT. Translation: CASSPSRQNMNTEAFF.